This T cell receptor (beta chain) was found in a study of T-cell reconstitution after alpha-beta-depleted transplantation in children. CDR3 length: 14 amino acids. The ends lost 4 bases at V and 3 bases at J; junction bases unmatched: 5. CDR1 is KGHSH, CDR2 LQKENI, per germline. Unique molecular identifiers were incorporated into the prepared TCRbeta library. Each CDR3 protein is one row after TCRdb ran MiXCR on the PCR reads. The profile shows a few hundred thousand distinct CDR3 sequences, around 9.9% of them singletons. The sample holds many counts of this clonotype. The target antigen is unknown. Whole-study results and caveats: Certain patients had high TCRbeta diversity at day 60, and it came from recipient T cells and thymic progenitors that survived. The study reportedly traced alpha-beta T cells about two months after transplant to several hundred expanded graft clones. Once a year had passed after transplant, T-cell counts and diversity came mostly from newly produced T cells.

This chain joins TRBV18 and TRBJ2-7; 8 nucleotides agree with TRBD2. The sequence derives from a child less than two years old with acute myeloid leukemia, due to receive a stem cell transplant. The sample was PBMCs, taken before TCRalphabeta/CD19-depleted stem cell transplant. CDR3 in DNA: TGTGCCAGCTCACAAAGCGGGAGAAACTACGAGCAGTACTTC. Residues: CASSQSGRNYEQYF.